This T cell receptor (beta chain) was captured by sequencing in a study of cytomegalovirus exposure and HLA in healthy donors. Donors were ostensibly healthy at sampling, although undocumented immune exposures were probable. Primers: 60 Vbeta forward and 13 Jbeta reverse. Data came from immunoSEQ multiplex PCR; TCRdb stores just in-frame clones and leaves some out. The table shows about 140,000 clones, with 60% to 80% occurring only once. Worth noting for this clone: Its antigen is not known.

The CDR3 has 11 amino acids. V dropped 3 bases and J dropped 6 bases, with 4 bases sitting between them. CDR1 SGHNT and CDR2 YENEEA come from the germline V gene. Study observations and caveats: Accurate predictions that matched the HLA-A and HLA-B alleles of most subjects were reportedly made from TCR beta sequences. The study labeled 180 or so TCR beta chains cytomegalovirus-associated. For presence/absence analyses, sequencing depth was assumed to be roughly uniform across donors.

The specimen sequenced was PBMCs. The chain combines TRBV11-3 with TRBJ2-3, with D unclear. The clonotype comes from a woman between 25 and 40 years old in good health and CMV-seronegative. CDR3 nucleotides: TGTGCCAGCAGCTTCTCGGATACGCAGTATTTT. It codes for CASSFSDTQYF.